Following are 4 T cell receptor beta chains from one sample sequenced in a study of cytomegalovirus exposure and HLA in healthy donors. The PCR contained 60 Vbeta and 13 Jbeta primers. Some clones are missing from TCRdb's copy, which holds only in-frame ones; the method was immunoSEQ multiplex PCR. The sample contains more than 150,000 clones, less than 90% of which appear only once. Sequencing used PBMCs. The receptors here all came from a girl under three years old in good health and CMV-seronegative.

The chain has TRBV5-6 and TRBJ2-1, with D possibly TRBD2 on 6 matching bases. CDR3 length equals 16 residues. The V and J ends lost 1 base and 6 bases respectively, with 17 bases between them. The germline gives CDR1 SGHDT, CDR2 YYEEEE. The CDR3 nucleotides are TGTGCCAGCAGCTTGCCCGGGAGTGGTACGATCAATGAGCAGTTCTTC. As protein: CASSLPGSGTINEQFF.

The V and J genes are TRBV6-5 and TRBJ2-7, with D maybe TRBD2 (6 bases). CDR3 length: 15 residues. From germline, CDR1 is MNHEY and CDR2 SVGAGI. V was shortened by 6 bases and J by 3 bases, with 18 bases between the two germline ends. The CDR3 sequence is CASSRAGTRIYEQYF. The CDR3 nucleotides read TGTGCCAGCAGCCGAGCCGGGACTCGAATCTACGAGCAGTACTTC.

This chain uses TRBV19 with TRBJ2-3, with D possibly TRBD2 on 5 matching bases. The germline CDR1 and CDR2 sequences are LNHDA and SQIVND (reference sequence). The CDR3 covers 16 residues. Trimming stripped 2 bases from V and 6 bases from J, with 18 bases between. CDR3 in amino acids: CASSITARGWVDTQYF. The CDR3 DNA follows: TGTGCCAGTAGTATAACGGCCCGGGGTTGGGTGGATACGCAGTATTTT.

This chain joins TRBV11-1 and TRBJ1-1; D remains ambiguous. This CDR3 region has 14 residues. The germline V gene has CDR1 SGHAT and CDR2 FQDESV (reference sequence). Trimming removed 6 bases from V and 7 bases from J, with 18 bases in between. Written as DNA, the CDR3 is TGTGCCAGCAGTCCCCGACTGTCAAGTAATGAAGCTTTCTTT. This sequence encodes CASSPRLSSNEAFF.